Shown below are 7 T cell receptor beta chains from a single sample sequenced in a study of blood T cells in healthy people across ages. The use of a sample-barcoded 5' primer and a J-beta primer mix characterized a second PCR of about 6 to 12 cycles. One entry per CDR3 protein results from TCRdb running MiXCR on the 5' RACE reads. The table lists over 750,000 distinct CDR3 sequences, approximately 25% of them singletons, with 9% to 9.5% in the top ten. These data are also associated with another study on T cells of mothers and their children.

The source material was blood. Source of these receptors: a boy younger than 18 in good health.

This clonotype was detected a few times. This rearrangement joins TRBV13 to TRBJ2-5, with D perhaps matching TRBD1 or TRBD2 (5 bases each). The last part of the DNA fits TRBJ2-7 better; the J call may be wrong. This CDR3 has 14 amino acids. Germline CDR1 reads PRHDT; CDR2 reads FYEKMQ (reference sequence). The CDR3 protein is CASSLAGRAREQYF. The CDR3 DNA reads as TGTGCCAGCAGCTTAGCGGGGCGCGCACGCGAGCAGTACTTC.

The chain is built from TRBV20-1 and TRBJ2-5, with 9 bases fitting TRBD1. Near its end, the DNA agrees better with TRBJ2-7, so the J call may be wrong. The length of the CDR3 is 15 residues. The V gene's germline CDR1 is DFQATT and CDR2 SNEGSKA (reference sequence). The CDR3 is CSARPGTGLAYEQYF. The CDR3 DNA follows: TGCAGTGCTAGACCCGGGACAGGGTTGGCCTACGAGCAGTACTTC.

This clonotype was found many times. The junction does not match germline at one end; this may be a read error. The chain links TRBV5-1 to TRBJ2-3, with 10 bases lining up with TRBD1. This CDR3 contains 15 residues. The germline V gene encodes CDR1 SGHRS and CDR2 YFSETQ. The CDR3 nucleotides are TGTGCCAGCAGCTTAGGACAGGGGGGCACAGATACGCAGTATTTT. Translated: CASSLGQGGTDTQYF. The entire variable domain, with the rest obtained from reference TRBV5-1 and TRBJ2-3, is as follows: KAGVTQTPRYLIKTRGQQVTLSCSPISGHRSVSWYQQTPGQGLQFLFEYFSETQRNKGNFPGRFSGRQFSNSRSEMNVSTLELGDSALYLCASSLGQGGTDTQYFGPGTRLTVL.

The V call is TRBV28, the J call TRBJ2-5; 9 nucleotides match TRBD1. This CDR3 is 16 amino acids long. Germline lookup yields CDR1 MDHEN and CDR2 SYDVKM. The ends lost 9 bases at V and 3 bases at J; junction bases unmatched: 14. The CDR3 nucleotides read TGTGCCAGTAGAAAACAGGGGGCGAACCGTAAAGAGACCCAGTACTTC. Protein sequence: CASRKQGANRKETQYF.

The chain is built from TRBV7-9 and TRBJ1-1; tentatively, D is TRBD1 (6 bases). Germline CDR1 is SEHNR and CDR2 is FQNEAQ (reference sequence). The CDR3 sequence is 15 residues long. V shed 2 bases and J shed 5 bases, with 15 bases lying between them. The chain's CDR3 is CASSLIGGPSTEAFF. As DNA, the CDR3 is TGTGCCAGCAGCTTAATCGGGGGCCCCTCGACTGAAGCTTTCTTT. Using reference TRBV7-9 and TRBJ1-1 for the parts outside the CDR3, the full variable domain is DTGVSQNPRHKITKRGQNVTFRCDPISEHNRLYWYRQTLGQGPEFLTYFQNEAQLEKSRLLSDRFSAERPKGSFSTLEIQRTEQGDSAMYLCASSLIGGPSTEAFFGQGTRLTVV.

This chain uses TRBV2 with TRBJ1-5, with TRBD1 matching over 12 bases. The CDR3 totals 14 residues. Germline CDR1 reads SNHLY; CDR2 reads FYNNEI. The V and J ends lost 5 bases and 9 bases, in that order; junction bases with no gene match: 5. CDR3 bases: TGTGCCAGCAGTCCTGGGACAGGGGGCCGGCCCCAGCATTTT. Translation gives CASSPGTGGRPQHF.

This rearrangement joins TRBV6-6 to TRBJ2-1; D call uncertain. Trimming removed 2 bases at V and 6 bases at J, with 14 bases between. CDR1 is MNHNY and CDR2 is SVGAGI in the germline V gene (reference sequence). This CDR3 contains 15 residues. CDR3 region: CASSYEGWASNEQFF. The CDR3 coding sequence is TGTGCCAGCAGTTACGAAGGGTGGGCAAGCAATGAGCAGTTCTTC.